This T cell receptor beta chain emerged from a study of T cell changes during pregnancy in multiple sclerosis. Some clones are missing from TCRdb's copy, which holds only in-frame ones; the method was immunoSEQ multiplex PCR. The profile covers approximately 73,000 clones, with 85% to 95% appearing a single time and 0.21% taken by the ten largest. Only one count was recorded for this clone. V gave up 5 bases and J gave up 2 bases, with 13 bases separating them. Germline V gene data show CDR1 as SNHLY and CDR2 as FYNNEI. The length of the CDR3 is 15 residues. The chain carries TRBV2 and TRBJ2-1; the D gene is possibly TRBD2 (5 bases). The receptor was isolated from a female donor with multiple sclerosis, enrolled in a pregnancy study. Source: CD4+ T cells from peripheral blood mononuclear cells, taken before pregnancy. CDR3: CASSSLRDTYNEQFF. The DNA of the CDR3 is TGTGCCAGCAGTTCCCTCCGGGATACCTACAATGAGCAGTTCTTC.